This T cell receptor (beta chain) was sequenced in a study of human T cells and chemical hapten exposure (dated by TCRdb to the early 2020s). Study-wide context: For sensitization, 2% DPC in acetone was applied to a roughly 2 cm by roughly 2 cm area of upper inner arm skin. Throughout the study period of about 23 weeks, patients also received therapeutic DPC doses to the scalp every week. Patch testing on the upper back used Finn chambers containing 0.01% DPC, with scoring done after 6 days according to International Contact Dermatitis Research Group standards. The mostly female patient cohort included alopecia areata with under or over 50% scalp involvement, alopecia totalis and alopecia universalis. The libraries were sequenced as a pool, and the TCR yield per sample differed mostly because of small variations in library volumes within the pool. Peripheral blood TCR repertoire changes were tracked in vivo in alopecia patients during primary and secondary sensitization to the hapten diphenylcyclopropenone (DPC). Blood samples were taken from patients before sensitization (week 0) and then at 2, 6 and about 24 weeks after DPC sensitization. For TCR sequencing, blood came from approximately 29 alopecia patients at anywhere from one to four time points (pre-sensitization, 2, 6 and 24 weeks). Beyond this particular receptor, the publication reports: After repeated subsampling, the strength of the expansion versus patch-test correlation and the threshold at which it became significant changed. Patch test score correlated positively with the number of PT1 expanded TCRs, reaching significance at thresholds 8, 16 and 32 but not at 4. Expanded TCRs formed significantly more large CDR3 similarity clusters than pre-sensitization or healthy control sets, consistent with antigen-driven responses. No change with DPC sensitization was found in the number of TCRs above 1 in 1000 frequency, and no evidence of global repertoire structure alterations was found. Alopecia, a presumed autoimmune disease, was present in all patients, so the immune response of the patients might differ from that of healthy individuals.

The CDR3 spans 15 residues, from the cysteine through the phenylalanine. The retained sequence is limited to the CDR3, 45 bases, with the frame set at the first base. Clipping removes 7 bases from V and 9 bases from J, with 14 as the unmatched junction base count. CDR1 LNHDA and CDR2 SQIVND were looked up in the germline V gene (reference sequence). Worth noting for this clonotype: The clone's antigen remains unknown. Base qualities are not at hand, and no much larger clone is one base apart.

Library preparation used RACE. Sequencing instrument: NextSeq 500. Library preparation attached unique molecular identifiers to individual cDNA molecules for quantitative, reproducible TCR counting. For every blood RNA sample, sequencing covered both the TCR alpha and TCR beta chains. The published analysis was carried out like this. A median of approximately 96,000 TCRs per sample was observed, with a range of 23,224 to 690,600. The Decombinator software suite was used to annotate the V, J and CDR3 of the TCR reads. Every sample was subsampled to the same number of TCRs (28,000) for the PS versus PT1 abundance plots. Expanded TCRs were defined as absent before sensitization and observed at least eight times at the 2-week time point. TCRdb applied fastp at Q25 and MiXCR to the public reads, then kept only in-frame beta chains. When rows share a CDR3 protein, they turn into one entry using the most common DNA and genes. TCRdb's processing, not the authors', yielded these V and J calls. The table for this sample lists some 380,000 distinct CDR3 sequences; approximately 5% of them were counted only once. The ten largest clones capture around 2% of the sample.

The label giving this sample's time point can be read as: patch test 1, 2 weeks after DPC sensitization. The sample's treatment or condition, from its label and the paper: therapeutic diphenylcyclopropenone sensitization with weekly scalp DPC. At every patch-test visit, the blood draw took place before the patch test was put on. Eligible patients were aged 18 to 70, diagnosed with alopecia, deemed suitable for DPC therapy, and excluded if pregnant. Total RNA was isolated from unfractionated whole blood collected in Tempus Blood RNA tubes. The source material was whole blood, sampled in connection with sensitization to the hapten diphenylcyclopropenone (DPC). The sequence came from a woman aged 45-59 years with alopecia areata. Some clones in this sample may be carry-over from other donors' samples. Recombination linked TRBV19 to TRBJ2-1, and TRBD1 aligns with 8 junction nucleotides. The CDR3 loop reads CASKALDRAQGEQFF. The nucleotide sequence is TGTGCCAGTAAGGCGTTGGACAGGGCTCAGGGTGAGCAGTTCTTC.